The subject of this entry is one TCR beta chain. The data belong to a study of blood T cell repertoires in COVID-19. Background on the study: The cDNA or gDNA used as material had been derived from T cells, B-cell-depleted T cells, or PBMCs.

In germline, CDR1 is MNHNY, CDR2 SVGAGI (reference sequence). J lost 0 bases, V lost 6 bases, and 16 bases had no gene match. The CDR3 totals 21 residues. The repertoire was sequenced with immunoSEQ multiplex PCR; TCRdb's copy has only in-frame clones and lacks some. The repertoire includes roughly 70,000 clones, about 89% of them detected once, and just over 2.5% sits in the top ten. The chain has TRBV6-6 and TRBJ2-6, with 11 bases matching TRBD2. This clonotype was obtained from a man aged 45-65 years with COVID-19, enrolled during active disease. Input material: peripheral blood. CDR3 coding DNA: TGTGCCAGCAGCCAGGGGGGTCTAGCGGGAGGTTGGAGCTCTGGGGCCAACGTCCTGACTTTC. Protein sequence: CASSQGGLAGGWSSGANVLTF.